What follows are 6 T cell receptor beta chains derived from one specimen sequenced in a study of early T cells in non-severe SARS-CoV-2 infection. TCRdb re-derived calls from the 5' RACE reads in MiXCR, one entry per CDR3 protein. The profile shows under 75,000 distinct CDR3 sequences, about 13% of them singletons. The sequenced sample was whole blood. These receptors were taken from an adult who was a healthcare worker with PCR-confirmed SARS-CoV-2 infection or an uninfected control (not recorded which).

This clonotype has a count of ten or more. The chain couples TRBV20-1 to TRBJ2-7; 9 positions match TRBD1. The V segment lost 1 base and the J segment 9 bases; nucleotides outside the gene matches: 4. The CDR3 has 12 amino acids. Germline CDR1 is DFQATT and CDR2 is SNEGSKA (reference sequence). The CDR3 nucleotides are TGCAGTGCTAGAGGAAACAGGGGGCGGCAGTACTTC. Amino acid sequence: CSARGNRGRQYF.

This clonotype has just a few counts. J is TRBJ2-1 and V is TRBV20-1; 7 nucleotides agree with TRBD2. The CDR3 has 16 residues. Trimming cost V 3 bases and J 5 bases; bases outside gene matches: 13. Germline CDR1 reads DFQATT; CDR2 reads SNEGSKA (reference sequence). In nucleotides, the CDR3 is TGCAGTGCTAGGGCGTCTCTAGCGGCGTTACACAATGAGCAGTTCTTC. It encodes CSARASLAALHNEQFF.

This clonotype occurred a few times. This chain links TRBV27 with TRBJ2-7; perhaps TRBD2 as D (6 bases). The CDR3 extends over 15 amino acids. With 0 bases removed from V and 5 bases from J, the gap between germline ends came to 14 bases. Germline lookup yields CDR1 MNHEY and CDR2 SMNVEV (reference sequence). CDR3 sequence reads: CASSLSWDWVNEQYF. CDR3 DNA sequence: TGTGCCAGCAGTTTATCTTGGGACTGGGTAAACGAGCAGTACTTC.

This chain joins TRBV5-1 and TRBJ1-1; D gene ambiguous. V gave up 4 bases and J gave up 2 bases, with 12 bases separating them. Germline V gene data show CDR1 as SGHRS and CDR2 as YFSETQ. The CDR3 covers 14 residues. The CDR3 sequence is CASSPRPLNTEAFF. For the CDR3, the DNA is TGCGCCAGCAGCCCTCGACCCCTCAACACTGAAGCTTTCTTT.

This clonotype was observed a handful of times. J is TRBJ2-7 and V is TRBV5-4; 12 nucleotides agree with TRBD2. The CDR3 is 15 residues long. The J segment lost 4 bases and the V segment lost 4 bases, leaving 6 bases of the junction unmatched. The germline V gene has CDR1 SGHNT and CDR2 YYREEE (reference sequence). The CDR3 loop reads CASSLTSGGSYEQYF. The CDR3 nucleotides read TGTGCCAGCAGCCTGACTAGCGGGGGTTCGTACGAGCAGTACTTC.

This clonotype turned up a few times. CDR3 amino acids: CASSLANQGNGELFF. In DNA, the CDR3 is TGTGCCAGCAGCTTAGCCAATCAGGGGAACGGGGAGCTGTTTTTT. The J gene is TRBJ2-2, the V gene TRBV7-8, with D perhaps TRBD1 (6 bases). CDR1 SGHVS and CDR2 FQNEAQ come from the germline V gene. V was clipped by 0 bases and J by 7 bases, with 12 bases between them. This CDR3 has 15 amino acids.